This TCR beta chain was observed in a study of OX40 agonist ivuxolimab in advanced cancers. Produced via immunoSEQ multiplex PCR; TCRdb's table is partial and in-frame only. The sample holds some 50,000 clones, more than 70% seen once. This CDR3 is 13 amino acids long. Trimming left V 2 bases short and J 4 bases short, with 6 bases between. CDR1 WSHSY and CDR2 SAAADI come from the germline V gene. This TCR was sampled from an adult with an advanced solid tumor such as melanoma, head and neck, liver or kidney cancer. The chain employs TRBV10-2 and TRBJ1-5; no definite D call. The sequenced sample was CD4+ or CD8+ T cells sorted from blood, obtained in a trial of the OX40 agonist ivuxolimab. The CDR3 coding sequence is TGCGCCAGCAGTGAGGGAGGGAATCAGCCCCAGCATTTT. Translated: CASSEGGNQPQHF.